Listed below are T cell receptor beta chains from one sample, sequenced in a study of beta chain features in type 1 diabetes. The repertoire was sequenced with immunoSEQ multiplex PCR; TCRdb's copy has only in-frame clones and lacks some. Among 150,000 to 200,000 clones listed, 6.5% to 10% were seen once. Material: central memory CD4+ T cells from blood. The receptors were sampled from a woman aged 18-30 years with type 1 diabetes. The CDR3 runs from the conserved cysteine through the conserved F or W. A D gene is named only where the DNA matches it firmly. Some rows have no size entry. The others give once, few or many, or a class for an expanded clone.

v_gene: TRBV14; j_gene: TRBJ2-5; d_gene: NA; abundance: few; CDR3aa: CASSQGAGMETQYF; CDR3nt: TGTGCCAGCAGCCAAGGGGCAGGGATGGAGACCCAGTACTTC
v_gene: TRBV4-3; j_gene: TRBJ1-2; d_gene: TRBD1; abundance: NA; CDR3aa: CASSQVPGQAWGYTF; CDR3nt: TGCGCCAGCAGCCAGGTCCCGGGACAGGCTTGGGGCTACACCTTC
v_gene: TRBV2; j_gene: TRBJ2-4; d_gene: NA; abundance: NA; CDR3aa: CASSSTGPNIQYF; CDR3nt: TGTGCCAGCAGTTCGACAGGCCCCAACATTCAGTACTTC
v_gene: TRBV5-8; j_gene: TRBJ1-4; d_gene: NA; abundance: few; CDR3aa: CASSLRQAEKLFF; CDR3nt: TGTGCCAGCAGCTTAAGACAGGCCGAAAAACTGTTTTTT
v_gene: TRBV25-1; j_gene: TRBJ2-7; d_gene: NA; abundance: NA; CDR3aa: CASSNQGYEQYF; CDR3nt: TGTGCCAGCAGTAATCAGGGCTACGAGCAGTACTTC
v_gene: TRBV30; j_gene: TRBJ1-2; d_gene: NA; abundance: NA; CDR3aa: CAWKFTGIDGYTF; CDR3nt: TGTGCCTGGAAGTTCACAGGCATTGATGGCTACACCTTC
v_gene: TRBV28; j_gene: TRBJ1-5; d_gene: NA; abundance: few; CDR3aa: CASSLLGGNQPQHF; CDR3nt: TGTGCCAGCAGTTTATTAGGGGGCAATCAGCCCCAGCATTTT
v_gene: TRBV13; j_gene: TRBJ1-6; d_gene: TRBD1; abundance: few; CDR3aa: CASSLADRVGSPLHF; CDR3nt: TGTGCCAGCAGCTTAGCAGACAGGGTGGGATCACCCCTCCACTTT
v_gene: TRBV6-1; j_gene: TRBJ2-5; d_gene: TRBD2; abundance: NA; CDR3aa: CAISLLADQETQYF; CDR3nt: TGTGCCATCTCCCTACTAGCGGACCAAGAGACCCAGTACTTC
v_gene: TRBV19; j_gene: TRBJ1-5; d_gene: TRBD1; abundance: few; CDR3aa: CASSTTGGQPQHF; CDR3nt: TGTGCCAGTAGTACGACAGGGGGTCAGCCCCAGCATTTT
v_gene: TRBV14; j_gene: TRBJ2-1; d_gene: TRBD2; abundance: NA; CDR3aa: CASSPSPGREGRNEQFF; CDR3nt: TGTGCCAGCAGCCCTTCCCCCGGGCGGGAGGGCCGCAATGAGCAGTTCTTC
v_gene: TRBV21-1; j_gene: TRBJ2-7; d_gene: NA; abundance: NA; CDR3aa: CASSRDSSYEQYF; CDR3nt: TGTGCCAGCAGCCGGGACAGCTCCTACGAGCAGTACTTC
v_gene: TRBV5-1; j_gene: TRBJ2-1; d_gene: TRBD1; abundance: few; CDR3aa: CASSSTGGVNEQFF; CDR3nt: TGCGCCAGCAGCTCGACAGGGGGGGTCAATGAGCAGTTCTTC
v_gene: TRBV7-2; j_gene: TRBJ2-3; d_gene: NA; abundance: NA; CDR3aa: CASSLGAGTDTQYF; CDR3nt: TGTGCCAGCAGCTTAGGGGCAGGCACAGATACGCAGTATTTT
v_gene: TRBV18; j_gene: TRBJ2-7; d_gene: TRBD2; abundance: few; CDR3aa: CASSPRGREGRDEQYF; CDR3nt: TGTGCCAGCTCACCACGTGGGCGGGAGGGTCGGGACGAGCAGTACTTC
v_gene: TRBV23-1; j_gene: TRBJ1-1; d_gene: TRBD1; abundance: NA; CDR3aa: CASRRGQGKKDEAFF; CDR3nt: TGCGCCAGCAGGCGGGGACAGGGTAAAAAGGATGAAGCTTTCTTT
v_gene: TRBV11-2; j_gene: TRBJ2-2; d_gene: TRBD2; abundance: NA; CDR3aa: CASSASSGGALGGELFF; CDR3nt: TGTGCCAGCAGCGCCAGTAGCGGGGGGGCTCTAGGCGGGGAGCTGTTTTTT
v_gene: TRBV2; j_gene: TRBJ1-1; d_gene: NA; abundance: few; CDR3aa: CASQGLGESTEAFF; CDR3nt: TGTGCCAGCCAAGGACTCGGCGAATCCACTGAAGCTTTCTTT
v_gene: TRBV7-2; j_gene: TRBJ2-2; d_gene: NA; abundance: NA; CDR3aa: CASSSHLGVNTGELFF; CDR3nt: TGTGCCAGCAGCTCCCATCTAGGGGTGAACACCGGGGAGCTGTTTTTT
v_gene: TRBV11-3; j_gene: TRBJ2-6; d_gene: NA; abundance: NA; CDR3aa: CASSLDQGGSSGANVLTF; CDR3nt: TGTGCCAGCAGCTTAGATCAGGGGGGAAGCTCTGGGGCCAACGTCCTGACTTTC
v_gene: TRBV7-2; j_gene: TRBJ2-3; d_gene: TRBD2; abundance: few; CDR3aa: CASSFMSSGGDTQYF; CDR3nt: TGTGCCAGCAGCTTTATGAGTAGCGGGGGGGATACGCAGTATTTT
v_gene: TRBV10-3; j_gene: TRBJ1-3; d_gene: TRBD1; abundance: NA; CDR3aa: CAIGGTGRSGNTIYF; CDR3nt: TGTGCCATCGGGGGGACAGGACGCTCTGGAAACACCATATATTTT
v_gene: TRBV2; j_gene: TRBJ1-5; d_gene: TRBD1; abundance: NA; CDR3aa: CASSEVRGHSQPQHF; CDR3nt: TGTGCCAGCAGTGAAGTCAGGGGGCATTCACAGCCCCAGCATTTT
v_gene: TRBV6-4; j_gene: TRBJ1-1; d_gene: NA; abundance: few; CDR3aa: CASSAGKNTEAFF; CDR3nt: TGTGCCAGCAGTGCGGGAAAGAACACTGAAGCTTTCTTT
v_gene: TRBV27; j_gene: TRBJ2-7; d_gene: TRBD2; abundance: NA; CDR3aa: CASSRTSGAYEQYF; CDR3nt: TGTGCCAGCAGCCGGACTAGCGGTGCCTACGAGCAGTACTTC
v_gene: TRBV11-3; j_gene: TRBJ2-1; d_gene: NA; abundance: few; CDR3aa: CASSLAGYNEQFF; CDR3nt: TGTGCCAGCAGCTTAGCGGGGTACAATGAGCAGTTCTTC
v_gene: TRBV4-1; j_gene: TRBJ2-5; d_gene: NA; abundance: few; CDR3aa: CASSQESTGGTQYF; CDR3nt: TGCGCCAGCAGCCAGGAGTCGACCGGGGGGACCCAGTACTTC
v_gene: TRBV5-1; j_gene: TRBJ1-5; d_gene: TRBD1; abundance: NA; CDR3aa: CASSPGQGDQPQHF; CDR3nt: TGCGCCAGCAGCCCGGGACAGGGCGATCAGCCCCAGCATTTT
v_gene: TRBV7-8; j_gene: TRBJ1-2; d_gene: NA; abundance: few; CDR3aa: CASSLRDYGYTF; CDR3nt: TGTGCCAGCAGCTTACGAGACTATGGCTACACCTTC
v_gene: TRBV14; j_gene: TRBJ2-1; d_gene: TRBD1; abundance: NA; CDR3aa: CASSREWGDRPSDEQFF; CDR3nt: TGTGCCAGCAGCCGCGAGTGGGGGGACAGGCCTTCGGATGAGCAGTTCTTC
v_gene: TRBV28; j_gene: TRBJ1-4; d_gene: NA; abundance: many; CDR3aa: CASSFIGSEGEKLFF; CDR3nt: TGTGCCAGCAGTTTTATAGGCAGCGAGGGTGAAAAACTGTTTTTT
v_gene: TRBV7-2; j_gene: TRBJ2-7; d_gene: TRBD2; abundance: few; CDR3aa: CASSLVPPLAGAEQYF; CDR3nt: TGTGCCAGCAGCTTAGTCCCGCCCCTAGCGGGAGCTGAGCAGTACTTC
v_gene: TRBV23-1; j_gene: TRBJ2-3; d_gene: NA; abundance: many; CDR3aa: CASSPPRDTQYF; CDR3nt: TGCGCCAGCAGTCCACCGAGAGATACGCAGTATTTT
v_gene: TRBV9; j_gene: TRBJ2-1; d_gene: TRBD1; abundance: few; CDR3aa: CASSANPGTGGVYEQFF; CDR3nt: TGTGCCAGCAGCGCAAATCCCGGGACAGGGGGCGTTTATGAGCAGTTCTTC
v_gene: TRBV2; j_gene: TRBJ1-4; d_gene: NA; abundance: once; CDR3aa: CASSVSEGGEKLFF; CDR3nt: TGTGCCAGCAGTGTGTCGGAAGGAGGGGAAAAACTGTTTTTT
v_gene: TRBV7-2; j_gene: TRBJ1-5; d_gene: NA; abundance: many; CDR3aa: CASSLDGQPQHF; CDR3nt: TGTGCCAGCAGCTTAGACGGGCAGCCCCAGCATTTT
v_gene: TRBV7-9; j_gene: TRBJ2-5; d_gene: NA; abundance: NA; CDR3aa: CASSSYQETQYF; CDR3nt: TGTGCCAGCAGCTCTTACCAAGAGACCCAGTACTTC
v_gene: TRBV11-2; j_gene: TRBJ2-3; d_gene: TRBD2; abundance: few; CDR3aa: CASSFNSGGTDTQYF; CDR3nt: TGTGCCAGCAGCTTCAATAGCGGGGGCACAGATACGCAGTATTTT
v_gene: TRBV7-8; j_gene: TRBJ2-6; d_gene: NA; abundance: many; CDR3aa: CASSFGSSGANVLTF; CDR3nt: TGTGCCAGCAGCTTCGGGAGCTCTGGGGCCAACGTCCTGACTTTC
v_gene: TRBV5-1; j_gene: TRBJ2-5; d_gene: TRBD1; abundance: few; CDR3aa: CASSPDRARETQYF; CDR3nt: TGCGCCAGCAGCCCGGACAGGGCCCGGGAGACCCAGTACTTC
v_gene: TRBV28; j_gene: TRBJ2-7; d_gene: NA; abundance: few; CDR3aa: CASNPSGLSSYEQYF; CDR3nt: TGTGCCAGCAATCCCAGCGGACTAAGCTCCTACGAGCAGTACTTC
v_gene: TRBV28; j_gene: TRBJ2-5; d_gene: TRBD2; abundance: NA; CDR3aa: CASAGVAGARETQYF; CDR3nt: TGTGCCAGCGCAGGGGTAGCGGGAGCTCGAGAGACCCAGTACTTC
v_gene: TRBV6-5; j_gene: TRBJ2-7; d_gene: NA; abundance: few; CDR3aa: CASKQANEQYF; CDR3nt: TGTGCCAGCAAGCAGGCCAACGAGCAGTACTTC
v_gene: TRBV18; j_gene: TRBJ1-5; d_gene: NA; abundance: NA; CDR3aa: CASSRTGDSNQPQHF; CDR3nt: TGTGCCAGCTCACGGACGGGAGATAGCAATCAGCCCCAGCATTTT
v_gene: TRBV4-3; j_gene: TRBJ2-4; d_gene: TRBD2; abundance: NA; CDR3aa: CASSPYLDLAGVSDIQYF; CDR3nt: TGCGCCAGCAGCCCCTACCTGGACCTAGCGGGGGTATCGGACATTCAGTACTTC
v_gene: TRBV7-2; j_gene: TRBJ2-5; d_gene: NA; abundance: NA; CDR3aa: CASSNKDSRETQYF; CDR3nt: TGTGCCAGCAGCAATAAGGACAGTCGAGAGACCCAGTACTTC
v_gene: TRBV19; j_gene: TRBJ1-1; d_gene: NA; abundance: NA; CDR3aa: CASSPRRETEAFF; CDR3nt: TGTGCCAGTAGTCCGAGGAGGGAGACTGAAGCTTTCTTT
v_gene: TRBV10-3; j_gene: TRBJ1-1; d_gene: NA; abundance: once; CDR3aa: CAAQGGDTEAFF; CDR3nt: TGTGCCGCACAGGGAGGGGACACTGAAGCTTTCTTT
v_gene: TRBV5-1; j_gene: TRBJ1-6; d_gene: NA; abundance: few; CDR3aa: CASSTRSTGYNSPLHF; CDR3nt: TGCGCCAGCAGCACCCGCTCGACAGGATATAATTCACCCCTCCACTTT